A single sample gave rise to the 15 T cell receptor beta chains below, sequenced in a study of regulatory T cells in long-lasting Graves disease. Construction of TCR beta libraries relied on iRepertoire HTBI primers and on Arm-PCR targeting CDR3 regions. TCRdb re-derived calls from the multiplex PCR reads in MiXCR, one entry per CDR3 protein. In the table there are about 540,000 distinct CDR3 sequences, approximately 13% of which are singletons. Time point meaning: newly diagnosed GD, antithyroid drugs for less than 3 months. There was RNA extracted from PBMCs, and the TCR library was made from it. These data were likewise used in another study, on T cells in Graves' hyperthyroidism and ophthalmopathy.

The specimen was peripheral blood mononuclear cells (PBMCs), collected at new diagnosis, from a patient treated with antithyroid drugs. The receptors originated from a man younger than 40 with Graves disease.

V usage is TRBV19 and J usage is TRBJ2-3, with TRBD2 as a possible D gene (6 bases). CDR3 length: 16 amino acids. With 6 bases removed from V and 0 bases from J, the gap between germline ends came to 16 bases. Germline loops: CDR1 LNHDA, CDR2 SQIVND (reference sequence). The CDR3 sequence: CASRLGGAGSTDTQYF. The CDR3 coding sequence is TGTGCCAGTAGACTCGGAGGGGCGGGAAGCACAGATACGCAGTATTTT. Together with reference TRBV19 and TRBJ2-3, the CDR3 gives the full variable domain: DGGITQSPKYLFRKEGQNVTLSCEQNLNHDAMYWYRQDPGQGLRLIYYSQIVNDFQKGDIAEGYSVSREKKESFPLTVTSAQKNPTAFYLCASRLGGAGSTDTQYFGPGTRLTVL.

This clonotype was observed many times. The V gene is TRBV2, the J gene TRBJ1-1; tentatively, D is TRBD1 (5 bases). Trimming removed 5 bases at V and 2 bases at J, with 18 bases between. The CDR3 consists of 16 residues. Germline V gives CDR1 SNHLY, CDR2 FYNNEI. The CDR3 is CASSRGGAVLNTEAFF. In DNA, the CDR3 is TGTGCCAGCAGTCGGGGTGGGGCAGTTCTAAACACTGAAGCTTTCTTT.

This clonotype showed up many times. The genes are TRBV11-2 and TRBJ2-7, with 7 bases that match TRBD2. The CDR3 has 13 amino acids. V shed 5 bases, J shed 3 bases, and the junction held 4 bases outside the gene matches. Germline values: CDR1 SGHAT, CDR2 FQNNGV. CDR3 DNA: TGTGCCAGCAGCCCTATAGCGGGCTACGAGCAGTACTTC. Encoded protein: CASSPIAGYEQYF.

V is TRBV6-6 and J is TRBJ2-1, with a possible D match to TRBD2 (5 bases). The germline V gene has CDR1 MNHNY and CDR2 SVGAGI (reference sequence). V shed 0 bases and J shed 5 bases, with 11 bases lying between them. The CDR3 contains 15 residues. For the CDR3, the DNA is TGTGCCAGCAGTTACTCGACTTCGGGAAACAATGAGCAGTTCTTC. Translating gives CASSYSTSGNNEQFF.

On this clonotype itself: Possible read error: a much larger clone is one base away. CDR3 sequence (DNA): TGTGCCAGCAGTTTACAGCGGAAGGCTTACAATGAGAAGTTCTTC. It yields the protein CASSLQRKAYNEKFF. This chain joins TRBV27 and TRBJ2-1, with D possibly being TRBD2 (5 bases). The germline CDR1 and CDR2 sequences are MNHEY and SMNVEV (reference sequence). This CDR3 contains 15 residues.

With regard to this clonotype: With a much larger clone just one base away, this may be a read error. The chain links TRBV30 to TRBJ2-1; no clear D gene. V lost 4 bases to trimming and J lost 10 bases, with 20 bases between them. The CDR3 runs to 14 residues. The germline CDR1 and CDR2 sequences are GTSNPN and SVGIG (reference sequence). The CDR3 nucleotides are TGTGCCTGGACTGACGGAGTCGTTTCCTACGAGCAGTTCTTC. The encoded protein is CAWTDGVVSYEQFF.

The CDR3 spells CASSLRADTGELFF. CDR3 nucleotide sequence: TGTGCCAGCTCACTAAGGGCGGACACCGGGGAGCTGTTTTTT. V is TRBV18 and J is TRBJ2-2, with D unresolved. CDR1 and CDR2 from the germline V gene are KGHSH and LQKENI. Trimming took off 4 bases at V and 3 bases at J, with 9 bases between the two ends. The CDR3 is made up of 14 amino acids.

In this sample, this clonotype turned up a few times. The chain carries TRBV5-1 and TRBJ2-2, with TRBD2 matching 11 bases. Per germline, CDR1 SGHRS and CDR2 YFSETQ. The CDR3 is 21 amino acids. The V segment lost 4 bases and the J segment 3 bases; nucleotides outside the gene matches: 20. Written as DNA, the CDR3 is TGCGCCAGCAGCCCCGGGACAGGTCACGATACGACTAGCGGGGACACCGGGGAGCTGTTTTTT. Protein: CASSPGTGHDTTSGDTGELFF.

This clonotype has ten or more counts. The V and J genes are TRBV6-2 or TRBV6-3 and TRBJ2-2, with D perhaps being TRBD1 or TRBD2 (7 bases each). V dropped 7 bases and J dropped 2 bases, with 17 bases sitting between them. CDR3 length equals 16 residues. The germline V gene encodes CDR1 MNHEY and CDR2 SVGEGT. CDR3: CASISQGTINTGELFF. CDR3 DNA sequence: TGTGCCAGCATATCACAGGGGACTATCAACACCGGGGAGCTGTTTTTT.

The chain has TRBV5-5 and TRBJ2-3; no firm D call. There are 15 residues in the CDR3. The germline V and J ends were trimmed by 4 bases and 0 bases, with 12 bases remaining between them. Germline assignment: CDR1 SGHKS and CDR2 YYEKEE (reference sequence). CDR3 sequence: CASSTWTYSTDTQYF. The CDR3 bases are TGTGCCAGCAGCACCTGGACGTATAGCACAGATACGCAGTATTTT.

This clonotype has at least ten counts. V usage is TRBV2 and J usage is TRBJ1-2; tentative D call: TRBD1 (6 bases). The V end lost 8 bases, the J end lost 2 bases, and 15 bases lay between the germline ends. Germline V gene lookup returns CDR1 SNHLY and CDR2 FYNNEI. The CDR3 totals 14 residues. The chain's CDR3 is CASGSGAANYGYTF. The CDR3 nucleotides are TGTGCCAGCGGGTCAGGGGCTGCAAACTATGGCTACACCTTC.

This clonotype was counted ten times or more. The chain has TRBV2 and TRBJ1-5; the D is unclear. This CDR3 comprises 13 residues. Per the germline V gene, CDR1 is SNHLY and CDR2 is FYNNEI. V dropped 6 bases and J dropped 5 bases, with 11 bases sitting between them. The CDR3 DNA reads TGTGCCAGCAGCTTTAAAATAGATCAGCCCCAGCATTTT. Its translation: CASSFKIDQPQHF.

Notes on this clonotype: This could be a read error, since a much larger clone is one nucleotide away. The chain joins TRBV2 to TRBJ2-2; 8 bases are a match to TRBD1. The CDR3 consists of 14 residues. CDR1 SNHLY and CDR2 FYNNEI come from the germline V gene. The DNA of the CDR3 is TGTTCCTCGATGGACAGGGAACACACCGGGGAGCTGTTTTTT. This sequence encodes CSSMDREHTGELFF.

This clonotype was seen ten or more times. The rearrangement links TRBV12-5 to TRBJ2-1, with D perhaps TRBD2 (6 bases). This CDR3 has 13 amino acids. The V and J ends lost 4 bases and 12 bases respectively, with 16 bases between them. Germline CDR1 is LGHNT and CDR2 is FRNRAP. The CDR3 DNA sequence: TGTGCTAGTGGTTGGCCCCTCGGGGGAGGGCAGTTCTTC. Encoded protein: CASGWPLGGGQFF. The full variable domain, its missing parts supplied by reference TRBV12-5 and TRBJ2-1, is DARVTQTPRHKVTEMGQEVTMRCQPILGHNTVFWYRQTMMQGLELLAYFRNRAPLDDSGMPKDRFSAEMPDATLATLKIQPSEPRDSAVYFCASGWPLGGGQFFGPGTRLTVL.

CDR3 amino acids: CATSIQGAASDTQYF. The CDR3 DNA reads TGTGCCACCAGCATACAGGGGGCTGCGTCAGATACGCAGTATTTT. The chain employs TRBV15 and TRBJ2-3, with 9 bases that match TRBD1. CDR3 length equals 15 residues. V dropped 4 bases and J dropped 4; count of bases not matched to a gene: 6. Germline CDR1 and CDR2: LNHNV and YYDKDF (reference sequence).